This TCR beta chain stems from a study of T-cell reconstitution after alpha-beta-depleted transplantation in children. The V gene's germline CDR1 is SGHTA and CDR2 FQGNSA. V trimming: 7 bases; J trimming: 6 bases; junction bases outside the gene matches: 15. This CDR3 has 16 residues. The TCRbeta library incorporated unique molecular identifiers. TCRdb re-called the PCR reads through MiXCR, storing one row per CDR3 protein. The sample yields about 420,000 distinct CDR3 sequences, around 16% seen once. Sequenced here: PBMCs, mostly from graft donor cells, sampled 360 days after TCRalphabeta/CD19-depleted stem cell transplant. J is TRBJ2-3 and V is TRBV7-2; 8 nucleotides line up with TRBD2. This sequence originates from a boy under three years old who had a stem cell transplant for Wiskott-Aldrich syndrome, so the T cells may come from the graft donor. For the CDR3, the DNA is TGTGCCAGCAACTCTCGCGTAGCGGGACGACAGGATACGCAGTATTTT. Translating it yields CASNSRVAGRQDTQYF.